Following are 24 T cell receptor beta chains from one sample sequenced in a study of blood T cell repertoires in COVID-19. The protocol was immunoSEQ multiplex PCR, while the TCRdb copy is restricted to in-frame clones and leaves out a portion. Of 95,000 to 110,000 clones listed, roughly nine tenths are singletons. Sequenced material: peripheral blood. Every receptor here comes from a man aged 50 or older in a cohort sampled during active COVID-19.

The V and J genes are TRBV6-1 and TRBJ2-1, with 9 bases fitting TRBD1. V lost 1 base to trimming and J lost 5 bases; unmatched junction nucleotides: 6. CDR3 length equals 16 residues. Germline loops: CDR1 MNHNS, CDR2 SASEGT. CDR3 nucleotide sequence: TGTGCCAGCAGTGAAGGACAGGGGGGGATCAACAATGAGCAGTTCTTC. Protein sequence: CASSEGQGGINNEQFF.

To note about this clone: A read error may produce the germline difference seen at one junction end. V usage is TRBV19 and J usage is TRBJ2-7; 10 bases are shared with TRBD2. The length of the CDR3 is 12 residues. From germline, CDR1 is LNHDA and CDR2 SQIVND (reference sequence). The CDR3 coding sequence is TGTGCCAGTAGCCCAGCGGGGGGGAATAGGCACTTC. This sequence encodes CASSPAGGNRHF.

The genes are TRBV7-9 and TRBJ2-5; maybe TRBD1 (6 bases). This CDR3 contains 14 residues. Per the germline V gene, CDR1 is SEHNR and CDR2 is FQNEAQ (reference sequence). Trimming removed 5 bases at V and 1 base at J, with 11 bases between. The CDR3 nucleotides read TGTGCCAGCAGCACCCGACAGGCCCAAGAGACCCAGTACTTC. Translation gives CASSTRQAQETQYF.

The chain has TRBV5-1 and TRBJ2-3; TRBD1 aligns across 8 bases. Germline V gives CDR1 SGHRS, CDR2 YFSETQ. V was clipped by 2 bases and J by 8 bases; unmatched bases: 1. The CDR3 runs 12 residues. The DNA of the CDR3 is TGCGCCAGCAGCTTCGACAGGGGTACGCAGTATTTT. This codes for CASSFDRGTQYF. Combining the CDR3 with reference TRBV5-1 and TRBJ2-3 gives the whole variable domain KAGVTQTPRYLIKTRGQQVTLSCSPISGHRSVSWYQQTPGQGLQFLFEYFSETQRNKGNFPGRFSGRQFSNSRSEMNVSTLELGDSALYLCASSFDRGTQYFGPGTRLTVL.

The V gene is TRBV15, the J gene TRBJ2-4; D is perhaps TRBD1 (6 bases). V was shortened by 4 bases and J by 0 bases, with 10 bases between the two germline ends. The germline V gene encodes CDR1 LNHNV and CDR2 YYDKDF (reference sequence). The CDR3 consists of 15 residues. The CDR3 here is CATSKTGIAKNIQYF. CDR3 bases: TGTGCCACCAGCAAAACAGGGATAGCCAAAAACATTCAGTACTTC.

The chain is built from TRBV28 and TRBJ2-6; D ambiguous. Per germline, CDR1 MDHEN and CDR2 SYDVKM. V was cut by 3 bases and J by 0 bases, with 6 bases left in between. This CDR3 is built from 15 residues. This CDR3 reads CASSLMSSGANVLTF. CDR3 DNA: TGTGCCAGCAGTTTGATGAGCTCTGGGGCCAACGTCCTGACTTTC.

V is TRBV18 and J is TRBJ1-3; possibly TRBD1 for D (5 bases). The CDR3 contains 14 residues. Trimming removed 7 bases from V and 3 bases from J, with 13 bases in between. Germline V CDR1 and CDR2: KGHSH, LQKENI. The CDR3 sequence is CASYSGKYGNTIYF. In nucleotides, the CDR3 is TGTGCCAGCTACTCAGGGAAGTATGGAAACACCATATATTTT.

This rearrangement joins TRBV12-3 or TRBV12-4 to TRBJ1-1, with D tentatively TRBD1 (6 bases). This CDR3 has 13 residues. Trimming took 5 bases from V and 4 from J, leaving 11 bases between them. The CDR3 is CASSRGQFTEAFF. For the CDR3, the DNA is TGTGCCAGCAGTCGTGGACAGTTCACTGAAGCTTTCTTT.

This chain joins TRBV7-9 and TRBJ1-2, with 9 nucleotides matching TRBD1. The CDR3 covers 15 residues. Germline loops: CDR1 SEHNR, CDR2 FQNEAQ (reference sequence). V lost 3 bases, J lost 8 bases, and 10 bases stayed unmatched. The CDR3 here is CASSFGQGPPTGYTF. The CDR3 DNA follows: TGTGCCAGCAGCTTCGGACAGGGGCCCCCAACGGGCTACACCTTC.

This chain uses TRBV14 with TRBJ2-3, with D maybe TRBD2 (6 bases). The CDR3 consists of 14 residues. Germline V lookup: CDR1 SGHDN, CDR2 FVKESK. V was shortened by 5 bases and J by 2 bases, with 11 bases between the two germline ends. The CDR3 reads CASSSWDFTDTQYF. CDR3 coding DNA: TGTGCCAGCAGCTCCTGGGACTTCACAGATACGCAGTATTTT.

This clone was seen only a few times. DNA for the CDR3: TGTGCCAGCAGCTTTGACGGGGGGCCTTTTCAATACAATGAGCAGTTCTTC. Protein: CASSFDGGPFQYNEQFF. The chain joins TRBV7-3 to TRBJ2-1; a weak D match, TRBD2 (7 bases). CDR1 is SGHTA and CDR2 is FQGTGA in the germline V gene. This CDR3 is 17 amino acids long. V was clipped by 3 bases and J by 4 bases, with 19 bases between them.

The genes are TRBV9 and TRBJ2-2, with D possibly being TRBD1 (6 bases). Trimming pared 3 bases from V and 1 base from J, leaving 7 bases between. Germline V gene lookup returns CDR1 SGDLS and CDR2 YYNGEE. This CDR3 comprises 14 residues. The CDR3 spells CASSATGNTGELFF. In DNA form, the CDR3 reads TGTGCCAGCAGCGCGACAGGGAACACCGGGGAGCTGTTTTTT.

This clone has a handful of counts. The CDR3 nucleotides are TGTGCCAGCAGTCGGACAGGGAGTACCCGACAAGAGACCCAGTACTTC. Its protein is CASSRTGSTRQETQYF. The V call is TRBV7-6, the J call TRBJ2-5; 8 bases agree with TRBD1. The CDR3 contains 16 residues. V lost 6 bases and J lost 2; bases outside the gene matches: 11. The V gene's germline CDR1 is SGHVS and CDR2 FNYEAQ.

This clone was seen more than once but under ten times. Other DNA sequences within the sample encode an identical CDR3. The chain uses TRBV28 and TRBJ1-2, with D hard to call. This CDR3 is 13 amino acids long. The germline V gene encodes CDR1 MDHEN and CDR2 SYDVKM. V lost 6 bases and J lost 3, with 11 bases in between. The CDR3 DNA is TGTGCCAGCAGCCCTTCGGGGTACTATGGCTACACCTTC. It translates to CASSPSGYYGYTF.

The chain recombines TRBV12-5 with TRBJ1-6, with D maybe TRBD1 (6 bases). Trimming removed 5 bases from V and 7 bases from J, with 9 bases in between. Per germline, CDR1 LGHNT and CDR2 FRNRAP. The CDR3 is made up of 13 amino acids. The CDR3 is CASGPQGNSPLHF. The CDR3 bases are TGTGCTAGTGGTCCTCAGGGGAATTCACCCCTCCACTTT.

This chain uses TRBV19 with TRBJ2-5; 7 bases map to TRBD1. The CDR3 has 16 amino acids. V lost 4 bases, J lost 0 bases, and 8 bases stayed unmatched. In germline, CDR1 is LNHDA, CDR2 SQIVND (reference sequence). CDR3 protein: CASSTFGQADQETQYF. Here the CDR3 DNA reads TGTGCCAGTAGTACCTTCGGACAGGCAGACCAAGAGACCCAGTACTTC.

Comment on this clone: Compared with germline, one end of the junction differs, possibly owing to a read error. This sequence joins TRBV5-1 and TRBJ1-2, with D perhaps TRBD1 (5 bases). The germline CDR1 and CDR2 sequences are SGHRS and YFSETQ. This CDR3 has 14 residues. CDR3 nucleotides: TGCGCCAGCAGGTTGGGGCCGCCGAACTATGGCTACACCTTC. It translates to CASRLGPPNYGYTF.

Only one count was recorded for this clone. The chain employs TRBV6-2 or TRBV6-3 and TRBJ2-7; no clear D gene. Germline loops: CDR1 MNHEY, CDR2 SVGEGT. The V end lost 6 bases, the J end lost 2 bases, and 5 bases lay between the germline ends. There are 11 residues in the CDR3. CDR3 in DNA: TGTGCCAGCAGCGAGGCCTACGAGCAGTACGTC. Translation: CASSEAYEQYV.

The rearrangement joins TRBV9 to TRBJ1-2; 8 positions match TRBD1. This CDR3 is 15 amino acids long. Trimming removed 0 bases from V and 4 bases from J; junction bases left unmatched: 5. The germline V gene encodes CDR1 SGDLS and CDR2 YYNGEE. The CDR3 DNA sequence: TGTGCCAGCAGCGTAGTGGCAGGGGGCATCTATGGCTACACCTTC. Protein: CASSVVAGGIYGYTF. The variable domain in full, with the rest retrieved from reference TRBV9 and TRBJ1-2, is DSGVTQTPKHLITATGQRVTLRCSPRSGDLSVYWYQQSLDQGLQFLIQYYNGEERAKGNILERFSAQQFPDLHSELNLSSLELGDSALYFCASSVVAGGIYGYTFGSGTRLTVV.

The count of this clone is one. The chain recombines TRBV11-3 with TRBJ2-3, with a tentative D call TRBD1 (5 bases). Per the germline V gene, CDR1 is SGHNT and CDR2 is YENEEA. The CDR3 covers 15 residues. The ends were cut back, 3 bases at V and 0 bases at J, with 10 bases in the middle. The CDR3 protein is CASSFSGASTDTQYF. The CDR3 DNA is TGTGCCAGCAGCTTCTCTGGGGCCAGCACAGATACGCAGTATTTT.

The chain uses TRBV9 and TRBJ1-6; 9 nucleotides agree with TRBD1. This CDR3 spans 15 amino acids. Germline V gene lookup returns CDR1 SGDLS and CDR2 YYNGEE. V lost 3 bases, J lost 5 bases, and 3 bases stayed unmatched. CDR3 bases: TGTGCCAGCAGCGCCCGGGACAGGGATAATTCACCCCTCCACTTT. It encodes CASSARDRDNSPLHF.

V usage is TRBV11-2 and J usage is TRBJ2-7, with TRBD1 as a possible D gene (6 bases). The CDR3 has 14 amino acids. Trimming pared 5 bases from V and 7 bases from J, leaving 18 bases between. Germline V CDR1 and CDR2: SGHAT, FQNNGV. CDR3 nucleotide sequence: TGTGCCAGCAGCCTCGACAGGACTCGCGGAGAGCAGTACTTC. This translates into CASSLDRTRGEQYF.

The CDR3 is CASGLRRGSFYEQYV. In nucleotides, the CDR3 is TGCGCCAGCGGCCTTCGGCGGGGTAGCTTCTACGAGCAGTACGTC. The rearrangement uses TRBV5-1 and TRBJ2-7; a possible D gene is TRBD2 (6 bases). CDR3 size: 15 residues. V was clipped by 7 bases and J by 3 bases, with 20 bases between them. Germline V gene lookup returns CDR1 SGHRS and CDR2 YFSETQ.

The chain couples TRBV18 to TRBJ2-5; TRBD1 agrees at 9 bases. CDR3 length: 14 amino acids. With V trimmed by 2 bases and J by 4 bases, 2 bases remained unmatched. Germline CDR1 reads KGHSH; CDR2 reads LQKENI. In DNA form, the CDR3 reads TGTGCCAGCTCACCAAACAGGGGGCGAGAGACCCAGTACTTC. Encoded protein: CASSPNRGRETQYF. Together with reference TRBV18 and TRBJ2-5, the CDR3 gives the full variable domain: NAGVMQNPRHLVRRRGQEARLRCSPMKGHSHVYWYRQLPEEGLKFMVYLQKENIIDESGMPKERFSAEFPKEGPSILRIQQVVRGDSAAYFCASSPNRGRETQYFGPGTRLLVL.